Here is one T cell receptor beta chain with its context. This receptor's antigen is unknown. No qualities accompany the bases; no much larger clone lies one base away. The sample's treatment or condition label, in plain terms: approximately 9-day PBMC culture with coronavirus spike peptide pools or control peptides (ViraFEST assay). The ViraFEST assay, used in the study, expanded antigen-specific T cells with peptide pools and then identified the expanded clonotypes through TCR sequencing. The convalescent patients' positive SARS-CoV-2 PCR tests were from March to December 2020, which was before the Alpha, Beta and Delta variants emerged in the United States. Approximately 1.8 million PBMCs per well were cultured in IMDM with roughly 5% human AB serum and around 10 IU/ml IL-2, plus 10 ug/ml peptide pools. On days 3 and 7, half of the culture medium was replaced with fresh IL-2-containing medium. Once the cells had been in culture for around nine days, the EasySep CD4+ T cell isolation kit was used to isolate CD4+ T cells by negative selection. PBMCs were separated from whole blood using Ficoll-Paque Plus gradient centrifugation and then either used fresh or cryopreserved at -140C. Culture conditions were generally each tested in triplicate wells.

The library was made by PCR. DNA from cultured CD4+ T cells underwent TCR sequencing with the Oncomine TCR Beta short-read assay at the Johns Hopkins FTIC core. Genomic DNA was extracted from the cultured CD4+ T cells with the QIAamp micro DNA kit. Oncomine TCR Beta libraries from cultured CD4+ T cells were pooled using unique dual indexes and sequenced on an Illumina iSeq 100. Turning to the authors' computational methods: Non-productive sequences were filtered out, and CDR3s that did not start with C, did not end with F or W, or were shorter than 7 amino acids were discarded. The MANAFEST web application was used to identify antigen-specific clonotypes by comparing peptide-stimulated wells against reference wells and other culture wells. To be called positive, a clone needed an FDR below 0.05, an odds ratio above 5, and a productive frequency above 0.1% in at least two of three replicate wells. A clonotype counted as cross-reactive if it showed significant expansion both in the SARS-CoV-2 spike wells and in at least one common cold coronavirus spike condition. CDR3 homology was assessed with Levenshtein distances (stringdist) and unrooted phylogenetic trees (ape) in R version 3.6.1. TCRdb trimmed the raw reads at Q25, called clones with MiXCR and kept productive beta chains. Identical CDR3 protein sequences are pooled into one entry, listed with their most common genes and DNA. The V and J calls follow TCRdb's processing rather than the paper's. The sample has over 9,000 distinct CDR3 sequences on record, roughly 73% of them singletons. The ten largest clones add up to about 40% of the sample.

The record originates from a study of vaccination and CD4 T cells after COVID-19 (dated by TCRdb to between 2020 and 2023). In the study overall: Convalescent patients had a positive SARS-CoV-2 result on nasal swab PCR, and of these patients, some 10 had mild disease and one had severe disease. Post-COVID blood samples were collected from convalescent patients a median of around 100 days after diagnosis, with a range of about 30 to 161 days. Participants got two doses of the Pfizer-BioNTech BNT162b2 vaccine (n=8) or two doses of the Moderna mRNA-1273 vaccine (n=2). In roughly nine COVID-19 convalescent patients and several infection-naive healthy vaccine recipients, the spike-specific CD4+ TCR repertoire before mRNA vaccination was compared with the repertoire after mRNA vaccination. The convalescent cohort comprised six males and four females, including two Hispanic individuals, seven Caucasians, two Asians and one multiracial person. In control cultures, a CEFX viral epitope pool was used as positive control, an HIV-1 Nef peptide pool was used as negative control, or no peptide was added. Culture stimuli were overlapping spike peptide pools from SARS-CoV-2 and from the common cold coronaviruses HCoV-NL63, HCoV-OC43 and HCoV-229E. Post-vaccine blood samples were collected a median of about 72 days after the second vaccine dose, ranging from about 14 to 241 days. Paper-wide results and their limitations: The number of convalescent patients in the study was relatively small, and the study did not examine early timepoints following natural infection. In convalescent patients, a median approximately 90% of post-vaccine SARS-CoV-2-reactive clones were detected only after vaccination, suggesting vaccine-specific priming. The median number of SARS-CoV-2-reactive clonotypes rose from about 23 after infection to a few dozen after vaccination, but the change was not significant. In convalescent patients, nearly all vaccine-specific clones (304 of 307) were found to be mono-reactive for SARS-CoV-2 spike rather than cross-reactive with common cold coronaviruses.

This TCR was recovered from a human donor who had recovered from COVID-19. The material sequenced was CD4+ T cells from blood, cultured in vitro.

The nucleotide sequence is TGTGCCAGCAGCCCCGGGACAAACACAGATACGCAGTATTTT. Translated, this is CASSPGTNTDTQYF. The sequence links TRBV7-9 to TRBJ2-3; a tentative D match to TRBD1 spans 6 bases. The V and J ends are trimmed by 5 bases and 2 bases, leaving 11 bases between them. The CDR3 sequence holds 14 residues, the cysteine and phenylalanine included. The read is trimmed to its CDR3 DNA, 42 bases read in frame from base 1. The germline V gene (reference sequence) gives CDR1 as SEHNR and CDR2 as FQNEAQ.